These 4 T cell receptor beta chains share one sample of origin, sequenced in a study of T cells after yellow fever vaccination. TCRdb re-called the 5' RACE reads through MiXCR, storing one row per CDR3 protein. The sample shows under 300,000 distinct CDR3 sequences, 6.9% of them seen only once. Source: CD4+ T cells sorted from PBMCs, taken 15 days after the yellow fever booster vaccination. The receptor source for this set is a young man who received the YFV17D yellow fever vaccine.

This clonotype was seen more than once but under ten times. The chain's CDR3 is CASSPSLQAASYEQYF. The CDR3 DNA reads as TGTGCCAGCAGTCCGAGCCTCCAGGCGGCGTCCTACGAGCAGTACTTC. The chain employs TRBV28 and TRBJ2-7; D is ambiguous. This CDR3 has 16 amino acids. The germline V gene encodes CDR1 MDHEN and CDR2 SYDVKM. Trimming stripped 5 bases from V and 1 base from J, with 18 bases between.

This clonotype was found a few times. This chain joins TRBV20-1 and TRBJ2-7; 14 nucleotides line up with TRBD2. This CDR3 comprises 13 residues. CDR1 is DFQATT, CDR2 SNEGSKA, per germline (reference sequence). Trimming removed 6 bases from V and 3 bases from J; junction bases left unmatched: 1. The DNA of the CDR3 is TGCAGTGCGGGACTAGCGGGAGTCTACGAGCAGTACTTC. Translation: CSAGLAGVYEQYF.

This clonotype came up many times. V is TRBV15 and J is TRBJ2-7, with 7 bases lining up with TRBD1. V shed 0 bases, J shed 2 bases, and the junction held 4 bases outside the gene matches. The CDR3 loop spans 15 amino acids. Looked up from germline, CDR1 is LNHNV and CDR2 is YYDKDF (reference sequence). This CDR3 reads CATSRDPGGPYEQYF. CDR3 DNA: TGTGCCACCAGCAGAGATCCAGGGGGACCCTACGAGCAGTACTTC.

This clonotype was seen a few times. The V gene is TRBV7-2, the J gene TRBJ2-7; 7 bases line up with TRBD2. CDR1 and CDR2 from the germline V gene are SGHTA and FQGNSA. CDR3 length: 15 residues. Losses at the gene ends were 5 bases for V and 2 bases for J; bases not matched to a gene: 9. The CDR3 coding sequence is TGTGCCAGCAGCCATCTTACTAGCGTTACCTACGAGCAGTACTTC. This translates into CASSHLTSVTYEQYF.